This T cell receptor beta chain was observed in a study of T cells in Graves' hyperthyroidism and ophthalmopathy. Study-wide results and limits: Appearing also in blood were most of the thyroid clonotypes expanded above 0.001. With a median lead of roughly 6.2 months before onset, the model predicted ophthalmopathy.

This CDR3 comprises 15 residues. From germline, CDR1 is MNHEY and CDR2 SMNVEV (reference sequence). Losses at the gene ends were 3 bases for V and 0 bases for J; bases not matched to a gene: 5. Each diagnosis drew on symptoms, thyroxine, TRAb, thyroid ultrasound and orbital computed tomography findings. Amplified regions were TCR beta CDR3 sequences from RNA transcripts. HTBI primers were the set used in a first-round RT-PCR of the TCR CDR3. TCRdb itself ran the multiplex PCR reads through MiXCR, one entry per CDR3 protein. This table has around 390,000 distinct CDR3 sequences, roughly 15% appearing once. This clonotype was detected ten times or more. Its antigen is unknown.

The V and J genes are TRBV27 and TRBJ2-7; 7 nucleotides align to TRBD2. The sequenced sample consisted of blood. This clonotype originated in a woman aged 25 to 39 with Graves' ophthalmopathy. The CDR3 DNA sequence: TGTGCCAGCAGTTTTCAGGGAGGGAACTCCTACGAGCAGTACTTC. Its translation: CASSFQGGNSYEQYF.